This TCR beta chain was recovered during a study of STAT5B mutations in CD4+ large granular lymphocyte leukemia. TCRdb's table, derived via immunoSEQ multiplex PCR, lists solely in-frame clones and lacks some. The sample yields about 33,000 clones, about four fifths seen once. The junction had 10 bases not matched to a gene; V was cut back by 1 base and J by 0 bases. The CDR3 has 19 amino acids. CDR1 is KGHSH, CDR2 LQKENI, per germline. Controls came from buffy coats of healthy blood donors. Broader study findings: Without HLA matching, higher CD4+ than CD8+ T-LGLL clonality could reflect small sample size. Compared with healthy controls (2/35), patient top clones favored TRBV06 (8/27). Over 20% of private leukemic clonotypes occurred rarely in other patients' non-leukemic repertoires.

Concerning this clone: What it binds is not known.

The origin of this receptor is a human donor in good health. This chain uses TRBV18 with TRBJ2-2; 8 bases line up with TRBD2. The sample consisted of CD4+ T cells from blood buffy coats. In DNA, the CDR3 is TGTGCCAGCTCACCACGGACGAGCGGGAGTACCCCGAACACCGGGGAGCTGTTTTTT. Its protein is CASSPRTSGSTPNTGELFF.